Below are 9 T cell receptor beta chains sequenced from a single sample in a study of type 1 regulatory T cells. TCRdb passed the reads through MiXCR, listing each CDR3 protein once. This sample yields about 67,000 distinct CDR3 sequences, of which just under 50% are seen a single time; around 2.1% belongs to the top ten. Antigens of these TCRs are unknown. Sequencing was done on a sample of cultured non-Tr1 T cells, either the whole culture or a sorted T cell fraction (not recorded which). Receptor source: a human donor in good health.

The chain couples TRBV20-1 to TRBJ2-3; no clear D. Germline V lookup: CDR1 DFQATT, CDR2 SNEGSKA (reference sequence). V was shortened by 1 base and J by 7 bases, with 12 bases between the two germline ends. The length of the CDR3 is 13 residues. DNA of the CDR3: TGCAGTGCTAGAGTACCCAGCCTCAATACGCAGTATTTT. It is translated as CSARVPSLNTQYF.

The V gene is TRBV5-5, the J gene TRBJ2-1; D is unclear. CDR3 length equals 11 residues. Trimming took off 2 bases at V and 12 bases at J, with 9 bases between the two ends. Germline V gene sequence: CDR1 SGHKS, CDR2 YYEKEE (reference sequence). The CDR3 is CASSFNDRQFF. CDR3 nucleotides: TGTGCCAGCAGCTTCAATGATCGGCAGTTCTTC.

This clonotype was observed a handful of times. The chain recombines TRBV7-9 with TRBJ1-1; D is perhaps TRBD1 (5 bases). This CDR3 comprises 14 residues. Trimming shortened V by 4 bases and J by 0 bases, and 9 bases separated the two germline ends. Germline-derived CDR1 and CDR2 are SEHNR and FQNEAQ (reference sequence). The chain's CDR3 is CASSSGTVNTEAFF. In DNA, the CDR3 is TGTGCCAGCAGCTCCGGGACGGTGAACACTGAAGCTTTCTTT.

The chain combines TRBV6-5 with TRBJ2-3, with D maybe TRBD1 (5 bases). CDR1 and CDR2 (germline): MNHEY, SVGAGI. The CDR3 totals 16 residues. Trimming took off 7 bases at V and 10 bases at J, with 27 bases between the two ends. The CDR3 loop reads CASTTLTEDYRLAQYF. As DNA, the CDR3 is TGTGCCAGCACCACTCTGACAGAGGATTACAGATTGGCGCAGTATTTT.

The CDR3, as DNA: TGTGCCAGCAGCCCTAGCGGGGGGCGACGGACTGAAGCTTTCTTT. As protein: CASSPSGGRRTEAFF. The chain has TRBV7-2 and TRBJ1-1, with a weak D call TRBD1 (6 bases). The CDR3 contains 15 residues. V was trimmed by 5 bases and J by 5 bases, leaving 18 bases between them. Germline loops: CDR1 SGHTA, CDR2 FQGNSA. The variable domain in full, completed from reference TRBV7-2 and TRBJ1-1, reads GAGVSQSPSNKVTEKGKDVELRCDPISGHTALYWYRQSLGQGLEFLIYFQGNSAPDKSGLPSDRFSAERTGGSVSTLTIQRTQQEDSAVYLCASSPSGGRRTEAFFGQGTRLTVV.

The chain has TRBV6-1 and TRBJ2-3; 7 nucleotides align to TRBD1. CDR1 MNHNS and CDR2 SASEGT come from the germline V gene. There are 15 residues in the CDR3. V gave up 8 bases and J gave up 1 base; unmatched junction bases: 9. CDR3 sequence: CASASGTVGTDTQYF. DNA of the CDR3: TGTGCCAGCGCCTCCGGGACAGTTGGCACAGATACGCAGTATTTT.

Comment on this clonotype: This sequence may be a read error, since a much larger clone differs from it by one base. The DNA for the CDR3 is TGTGCCAGCAGCTTATTTCTCGGCATCCAAGAGACCCAGTACTTC. It codes for CASSLFLGIQETQYF. The chain recombines TRBV7-9 with TRBJ2-5; D not resolved. In germline, CDR1 is SEHNR, CDR2 FQNEAQ (reference sequence). The CDR3 contains 15 residues. Trimming removed 2 bases at V and 1 base at J, with 11 bases between.

The chain has TRBV7-8 and TRBJ1-1; 7 nucleotides line up with TRBD1. V shed 5 bases and J 4 bases; nucleotides not matched to a gene: 19. Germline-derived CDR1 and CDR2 are SGHVS and FQNEAQ. The CDR3 runs to 18 residues. The CDR3 spells CASSPRDSRPGEVTEAFF. In DNA form, the CDR3 reads TGTGCCAGCAGCCCGCGGGACAGTAGACCAGGGGAGGTCACTGAAGCTTTCTTT.

The chain employs TRBV3-1 and TRBJ2-6; D remains ambiguous. In germline, CDR1 is LGHDT, CDR2 YNNKEL (reference sequence). The CDR3 has 16 amino acids. V lost 2 bases and J 4 bases, leaving 12 bases between the germline ends. The CDR3 sequence is CASSQTWMAGANVLTF. The CDR3 nucleotides read TGTGCCAGCAGCCAAACCTGGATGGCCGGGGCCAACGTCCTGACTTTC. The complete variable domain, with remaining parts taken from reference TRBV3-1 and TRBJ2-6, reads DTAVSQTPKYLVTQMGNDKSIKCEQNLGHDTMYWYKQDSKKFLKIMFSYNNKELIINETVPNRFSPKSPDKAHLNLHINSLELGDSAVYFCASSQTWMAGANVLTFGAGSRLTVL.